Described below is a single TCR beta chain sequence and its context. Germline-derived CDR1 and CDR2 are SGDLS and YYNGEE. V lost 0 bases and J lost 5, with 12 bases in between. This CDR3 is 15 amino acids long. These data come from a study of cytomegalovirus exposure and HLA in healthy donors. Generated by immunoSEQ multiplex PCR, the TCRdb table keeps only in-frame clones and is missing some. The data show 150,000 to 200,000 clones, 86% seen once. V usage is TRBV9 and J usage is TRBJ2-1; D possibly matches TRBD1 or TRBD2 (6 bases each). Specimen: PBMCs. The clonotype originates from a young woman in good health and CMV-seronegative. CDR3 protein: CASSVASGGNNEQFF. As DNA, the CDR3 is TGTGCCAGCAGCGTAGCATCCGGGGGCAACAATGAGCAGTTCTTC.